These 9 T cell receptor beta chains were sequenced from one sample in a study of cytomegalovirus exposure and HLA in healthy donors. Use of 60 Vbeta and 13 Jbeta primers characterized the PCR. Generated by immunoSEQ multiplex PCR, the TCRdb table keeps only in-frame clones and is missing some. The sample consists of some 170,000 clones, 60% to 80% of them appearing once. The specimen was PBMCs. All receptors come from a man aged 18 to 29 in good health and CMV-seropositive.

This sequence joins TRBV11-2 and TRBJ1-3; D ambiguous. The length of the CDR3 is 16 residues. The V gene's germline CDR1 is SGHAT and CDR2 FQNNGV. Trimming took 4 bases from V and 0 from J, leaving 13 bases between them. The CDR3 reads CASSYPGLRSGNTIYF. CDR3 DNA: TGTGCCAGCAGCTACCCCGGTTTGCGCTCTGGAAACACCATATATTTT.

The rearrangement joins TRBV19 to TRBJ1-1, with TRBD1 as a possible D gene (6 bases). The CDR3 has 16 residues. V was clipped by 5 bases and J by 2 bases, with 18 bases between them. Germline assignment: CDR1 LNHDA and CDR2 SQIVND (reference sequence). The DNA of the CDR3 is TGTGCCAGTAGTCAATATCTCGGACAGCCTAACACTGAAGCTTTCTTT. It specifies CASSQYLGQPNTEAFF.

V gene TRBV5-4 combines with J gene TRBJ1-1; TRBD1 matches 8 bases. Germline CDR1 is SGHNT and CDR2 is YYREEE (reference sequence). The J segment lost 0 bases and the V segment lost 4 bases, leaving 8 bases of the junction unmatched. This CDR3 is built from 16 residues. CDR3 sequence reads: CASSPGTGVMNTEAFF. CDR3 DNA: TGTGCCAGCAGCCCCGGGACAGGAGTAATGAACACTGAAGCTTTCTTT.

V gene TRBV5-4 combines with J gene TRBJ2-2; 14 bases match TRBD2. J gave up 7 bases and V 2 bases, and 1 base lay outside the gene matches. This CDR3 contains 15 residues. Germline assignment: CDR1 SGHNT and CDR2 YYREEE (reference sequence). Here the CDR3 reads CASSFGLAGGGELFF. The CDR3 DNA reads TGTGCCAGCAGCTTTGGACTAGCGGGGGGCGGGGAGCTGTTTTTT.

V is TRBV5-1 and J is TRBJ1-1, with TRBD1 matching over 8 bases. The CDR3 loop spans 14 amino acids. CDR1 and CDR2 from the germline V gene are SGHRS and YFSETQ. With 2 bases clipped from V and 7 bases from J, the junction kept 7 bases outside the gene matches. This CDR3 reads CASSLGDRKLEAFF. The CDR3 coding sequence is TGCGCCAGCAGCTTAGGGGACAGGAAACTTGAAGCTTTCTTT. Using reference TRBV5-1 and TRBJ1-1 for the parts outside the CDR3, the full variable domain is KAGVTQTPRYLIKTRGQQVTLSCSPISGHRSVSWYQQTPGQGLQFLFEYFSETQRNKGNFPGRFSGRQFSNSRSEMNVSTLELGDSALYLCASSLGDRKLEAFFGQGTRLTVV.

The chain joins TRBV27 to TRBJ1-6; perhaps TRBD1 as D (5 bases). In germline, CDR1 is MNHEY, CDR2 SMNVEV (reference sequence). CDR3 length equals 17 residues. Trimming left V 2 bases short and J 6 bases short, with 17 bases between. The CDR3, as DNA: TGTGCCAGCAGTTTACGGCTCGGACAAGAACTTAATTCACCCCTCCACTTT. Translating it yields CASSLRLGQELNSPLHF.

The V gene is TRBV5-1, the J gene TRBJ1-2, with TRBD1 matching over 9 bases. Trimming took 4 bases from V and 5 from J; bases not matched to a gene: 9. Germline CDR1 SGHRS, CDR2 YFSETQ. The CDR3 totals 15 residues. The CDR3 bases are TGCGCCAGCAGCACAGGACAGGGGATTTTGTATGGCTACACCTTC. Its translation is CASSTGQGILYGYTF.

CDR3 protein: CASSLGAQWGDTQYF. CDR3 DNA: TGTGCCAGCAGCTTGGGGGCCCAATGGGGGGATACGCAGTATTTT. The V gene is TRBV7-9, the J gene TRBJ2-3, with a possible D match to TRBD1 (6 bases). Trimming pared 3 bases from V and 6 bases from J, leaving 16 bases between. This CDR3 comprises 15 residues. The V gene's germline CDR1 is SEHNR and CDR2 FQNEAQ (reference sequence).

The rearrangement uses TRBV20-1 and TRBJ2-4; D remains ambiguous. CDR1 and CDR2 from the germline V gene are DFQATT and SNEGSKA (reference sequence). This CDR3 is 11 amino acids long. The V gene lost 5 bases and the J gene lost 8 bases, with 10 bases spanning the gap. CDR3 sequence reads: CSAFRTDIQYF. The CDR3 coding sequence is TGCAGTGCTTTTCGTACTGACATTCAGTACTTC.